This T cell receptor beta chain was identified during a study of identifying expanded T cells in peripheral blood (dated by TCRdb to about 2019). Turning to the overall study: Technical replicates were generated by sequencing separate aliquots of the same genomic DNA pool, and four replicates were compared pairwise. What the work shows at the level of the full study, not this receptor alone: Across all healthy-donor time intervals, the beta-binomial model significantly lowered both the number of clones called differentially abundant and the false-positive rate. The authors expected biological variance in healthy repertoires might increase further over much longer intervals such as months to years. The binomial model flagged approximately 1.3 differentially abundant clones between technical replicates but about 16 over about 2 weeks and 18 to 20 over roughly 4 weeks. For all healthy donors, the variance in clone template counts between two-week samples rose significantly as total template count increased.

As for this clone: Its antigen has not been determined. Base qualities are missing; no much larger clone stands one base away.

The immunoSEQ Assay, which relies on bias-controlled multiplex PCR amplification of genomic DNA, was used to profile TCRbeta CDR3 regions. The paper's data handling went like this. The absolute abundance of each unique TCRbeta CDR3 region was quantified after sequences were collapsed and filtered. Differential abundance was tested with two models: a binomial (Fisher-equivalent) model and a beta-binomial model that adds time-dependent variance fitted from healthy donors. Any clone with fewer than 5 combined templates was excluded, and a clone was called differentially abundant if its Benjamini-Hochberg FDR was below 0.01. Using the form v = (b*log(k)+a)^2, the beta-binomial variance was modeled as a function of the total template count across the two samples. Entries here come from immuneACCESS through TCRdb and include only in-frame sequences with V and J called. Some clones fail to appear in such tables; in the studies checked, an unresolved V gene covers under half of the shortfall, and the cause of the remainder is unknown. The DNA was the basis for D and trimming; V, J and clone size are from that table. The sample table lists approximately 130,000 clones, approximately 86% of them with a count of one. Clones ranked in the top ten supply approximately 8.9% of the sample.

During the collection period, no infections or other immune events were recorded for the healthy donors. Time-dependent variance in a beta-binomial model of T-cell clone differential abundance was calibrated using healthy-donor blood repertoires as a training cohort. The training cohort included around 10 healthy donors, of whom 3 were female and 7 were male. The donors were between about 25 and 65 years old, with an average age of 43 years. Whole blood was collected from each healthy donor at three time points spaced about 14 days apart and obtained from a commercial supplier. For immunosequencing, genomic DNA was extracted from whole blood that had not been sorted. This TCR was sampled from a person aged 18 to 75 in good health. The specimen was blood.

The DNA sequence is given as TGTGCCAGCAGTAGGGGTGCCCACACTGAAGCTTTCTTT. It translates as CASSRGAHTEAFF. The sequence is built from TRBV6-1 and TRBJ1-1; a tentative D match to TRBD1 spans 5 bases. In the germline V gene, CDR1 corresponds to MNHNS and CDR2 to SASEGT. Trimming costs V 5 bases and J 3 bases, and their ends lie 10 bases apart. Inclusive of the bounding cysteine and phenylalanine, the CDR3 is 13 residues long. Only the CDR3 portion is preserved as DNA: 39 bases, with reading frame beginning at the first base.